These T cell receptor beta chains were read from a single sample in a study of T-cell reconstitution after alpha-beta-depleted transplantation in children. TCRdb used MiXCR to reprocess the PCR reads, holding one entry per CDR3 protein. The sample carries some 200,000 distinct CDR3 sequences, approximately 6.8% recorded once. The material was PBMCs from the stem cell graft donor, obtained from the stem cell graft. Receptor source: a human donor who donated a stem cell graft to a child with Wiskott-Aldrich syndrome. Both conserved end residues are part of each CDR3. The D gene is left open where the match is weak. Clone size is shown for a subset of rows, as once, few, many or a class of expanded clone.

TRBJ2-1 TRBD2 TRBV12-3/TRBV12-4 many CASVRLAAISYNEQFF TGTGCCAGCGTCCGACTAGCGGCAATCTCCTACAATGAGCAGTTCTTC
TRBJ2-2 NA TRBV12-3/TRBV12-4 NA CASSLAGGRPTGELFF TGTGCCAGCAGTTTAGCAGGGGGACGGCCCACCGGGGAGCTGTTTTTT
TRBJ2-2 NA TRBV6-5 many CASSYSGGTGELFF TGTGCCAGCAGTTACTCAGGGGGCACCGGGGAGCTGTTTTTT
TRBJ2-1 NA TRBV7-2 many CASRISVYNEQFF TGTGCCTCCAGGATTAGCGTGTACAATGAGCAGTTCTTC
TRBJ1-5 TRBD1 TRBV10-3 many CAISEKGAGSNQPQHF TGTGCCATCAGTGAGAAGGGGGCGGGTAGCAATCAGCCCCAGCATTTT
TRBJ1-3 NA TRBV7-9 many CASSPRGGGASGNTIYF TGTGCCAGCAGCCCACGGGGAGGGGGAGCCTCTGGAAACACCATATATTTT
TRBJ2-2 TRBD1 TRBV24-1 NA CATSGPGQGNGELFF TGTGCCACCAGTGGCCCGGGACAGGGGAACGGGGAGCTGTTTTTT
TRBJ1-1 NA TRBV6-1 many CASSITGTNTEAFF TGTGCCAGCAGTATTACCGGGACGAACACTGAAGCTTTCTTT
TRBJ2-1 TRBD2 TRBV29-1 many CSVRGGVYNEQFF TGCAGCGTCCGGGGGGGGGTTTACAATGAGCAGTTCTTC
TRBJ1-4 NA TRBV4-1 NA CASSQVGGREKLFF TGCGCCAGCAGCCAAGTGGGGGGTCGAGAAAAACTGTTTTTT
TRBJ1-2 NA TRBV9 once CASRDGSTVYGYTF TGTGCCAGCCGGGACGGGAGCACCGTCTATGGCTACACCTTC
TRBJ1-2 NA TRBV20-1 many CSARQGPNYGYTF TGCAGTGCTAGACAGGGGCCGAACTATGGCTACACCTTC
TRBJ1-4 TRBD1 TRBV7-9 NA CASSSGQGRTNEKLFF TGTGCCAGCAGCTCCGGACAGGGGAGAACTAATGAAAAACTGTTTTTT
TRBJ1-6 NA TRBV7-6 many CASSLSPGPDSPLHF TGTGCCAGCAGCTTAAGCCCAGGACCCGATTCACCCCTCCACTTT
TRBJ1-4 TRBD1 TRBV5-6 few CASSSPGQGLVEKLFF TGTGCCAGCAGCTCCCCGGGACAGGGACTAGTAGAAAAACTGTTTTTT
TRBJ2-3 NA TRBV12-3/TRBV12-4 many CASSLAGRLDTQYF TGTGCCAGCAGTTTAGCGGGGCGCCTCGATACGCAGTATTTT
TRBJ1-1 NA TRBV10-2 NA CASSPALPEAFF TGCGCCAGCAGTCCGGCCCTCCCAGAGGCTTTCTTT
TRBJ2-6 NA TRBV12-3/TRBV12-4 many CASSLRKAGANVLTF TGTGCCAGCAGCCTAAGAAAGGCTGGGGCCAACGTCCTGACTTTC
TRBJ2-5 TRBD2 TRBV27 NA CASRLAGGNQETQYF TGTGCCAGCAGACTAGCGGGAGGTAATCAAGAGACCCAGTACTTC
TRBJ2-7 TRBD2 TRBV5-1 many CASSLSGTSSEQYF TGCGCCAGCAGCTTGTCCGGGACTAGCTCCGAGCAGTACTTC
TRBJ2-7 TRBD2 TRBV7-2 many CASSWGTSGSYEQYF TGTGCCAGCAGCTGGGGGACTAGCGGATCCTACGAGCAGTACTTC
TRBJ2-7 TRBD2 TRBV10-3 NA CAISDPSGREQYF TGTGCCATCAGTGACCCTAGCGGGAGAGAGCAGTACTTC
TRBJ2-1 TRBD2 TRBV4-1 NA CASSQGLAWNYNEQFF TGCGCCAGCAGCCAGGGACTAGCGTGGAATTATAATGAGCAGTTCTTC
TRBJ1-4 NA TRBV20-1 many CSAKREARENEKLFF TGCAGTGCTAAAAGGGAGGCCAGGGAGAACGAAAAACTGTTTTTT
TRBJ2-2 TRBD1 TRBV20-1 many CSARPLTGTGSNTGELFF TGCAGTGCTAGACCTTTGACCGGGACAGGGTCAAACACCGGGGAGCTGTTTTTT
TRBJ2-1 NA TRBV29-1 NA CSVTIASRSYNEQFF TGCAGCGTCACCATAGCGAGTCGCTCCTACAATGAGCAGTTCTTC
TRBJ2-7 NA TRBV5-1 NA CASSLERDYYEQYF TGCGCCAGCAGCTTGGAACGAGACTACTACGAGCAGTACTTC
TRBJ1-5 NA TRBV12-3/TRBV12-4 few CASSRDQGPGGNQPQHF TGTGCCAGCAGTCGTGATCAGGGGCCTGGGGGCAATCAGCCCCAGCATTTT
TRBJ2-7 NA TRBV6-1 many CASRGRPESSYEQYF TGTGCCAGCAGGGGGCGGCCGGAAAGCTCCTACGAGCAGTACTTC
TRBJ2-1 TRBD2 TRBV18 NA CASSRNGLAGFYNEQFF TGTGCCAGCTCACGAAACGGACTAGCGGGCTTCTACAATGAGCAGTTCTTC
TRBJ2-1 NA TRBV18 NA CASSQATENEQFF TGTGCCAGCTCACAAGCGACAGAAAATGAGCAGTTCTTC
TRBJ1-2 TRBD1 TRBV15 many CATSRAGQDGYGYTF TGTGCCACCAGCAGAGCGGGACAGGACGGCTATGGCTACACCTTC
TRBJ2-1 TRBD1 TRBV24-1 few CATRQGDEQFF TGTGCCACAAGACAGGGCGATGAGCAGTTCTTC
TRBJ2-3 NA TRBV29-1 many CSVVGTLKRDKNTDTQYF TGCAGCGTTGTGGGGACACTGAAGCGGGATAAAAACACAGATACGCAGTATTTT
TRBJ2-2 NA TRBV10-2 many CASSEFPGVGSVDTGELFF TGCGCCAGCAGTGAGTTCCCAGGAGTTGGGTCTGTGGACACCGGGGAGCTGTTTTTT
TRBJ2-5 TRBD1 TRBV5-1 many CASSLAGTGVETQYF TGCGCCAGCAGCTTGGCCGGGACAGGGGTGGAGACCCAGTACTTC
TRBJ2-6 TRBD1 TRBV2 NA CASREPGQGSGANVLTF TGTGCCAGCAGGGAACCGGGACAGGGGTCTGGGGCCAACGTCCTGACTTTC
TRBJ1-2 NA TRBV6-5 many CASSYSAYTF TGTGCCAGCAGTTACTCAGCCTACACCTTC
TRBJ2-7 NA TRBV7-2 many CASSSADRSYEQYF TGTGCCAGCAGCTCGGCGGACCGTTCCTACGAGCAGTACTTC
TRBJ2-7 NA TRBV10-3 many CAISEKVFIFGSRIYEQYF TGTGCCATCAGTGAGAAGGTATTTATTTTTGGGTCGCGCATTTACGAGCAGTACTTC
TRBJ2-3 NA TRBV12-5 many CASGLVTGRGTDTQYF TGTGCTAGTGGTTTGGTAACAGGGAGAGGCACAGATACGCAGTATTTT
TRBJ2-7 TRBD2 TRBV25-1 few CASSDPAGGAYEQYF TGTGCCAGCAGTGACCCGGCGGGGGGCGCCTACGAGCAGTACTTC